The 15 T cell receptor beta chains in this list originate from one sample, sequenced in a study of blood T cell repertoires in COVID-19. Method: immunoSEQ multiplex PCR; TCRdb's copy keeps in-frame clones and lacks some. The data contain roughly 500,000 clones, approximately 92% of them singletons. Input material: peripheral blood. The receptor source for this set is a man between 18 and 29 years old with COVID-19, enrolled during active disease.

This rearrangement joins TRBV5-1 to TRBJ2-7, with a tentative D call TRBD2 (5 bases). Trimming left V 4 bases short and J 5 bases short, with 13 bases between. CDR3 size: 13 residues. Per the germline V gene, CDR1 is SGHRS and CDR2 is YFSETQ. The CDR3 loop is CASSPEGRDEQYF. In nucleotides, the CDR3 is TGCGCCAGCAGCCCAGAGGGAAGGGACGAGCAGTACTTC.

This chain uses TRBV6-5 with TRBJ1-2; unclear D gene. This CDR3 has 13 amino acids. Germline V gene lookup returns CDR1 MNHEY and CDR2 SVGAGI. Deletions cut 4 bases from V and 5 bases from J, with 11 bases between. The CDR3 reads CASSSDGIYGYTF. For the CDR3, the DNA is TGTGCCAGCAGTTCAGACGGGATTTATGGCTACACCTTC.

The genes are TRBV5-4 and TRBJ2-7; D is undetermined. The CDR3 is 12 amino acids. Trimming removed 2 bases from V and 2 bases from J, with 5 bases in between. Germline CDR1 is SGHNT and CDR2 is YYREEE (reference sequence). DNA of the CDR3: TGTGCCAGCAGCTTACTCACCTACGAGCAGTACTTC. It yields the protein CASSLLTYEQYF.

This clone showed up just once. The sample contains more than one DNA sequence encoding this CDR3. V and J are TRBV18 and TRBJ1-2; D remains unclear. The CDR3 consists of 13 residues. Per germline, CDR1 KGHSH and CDR2 LQKENI. Trimming took 1 base from V and 6 from J, leaving 9 bases between them. CDR3 sequence: CASSPQGRDGYTF. CDR3 in DNA: TGTGCCAGCTCACCACAAGGGAGAGATGGCTACACCTTC.

This clone appeared a few times. V usage is TRBV7-9 and J usage is TRBJ1-2, with TRBD1 matching 11 bases. Unmatched junction bases numbered 8, after V lost 4 bases and J lost 4 bases. The CDR3 extends over 16 amino acids. Per the germline V gene, CDR1 is SEHNR and CDR2 is FQNEAQ (reference sequence). CDR3 nucleotide sequence: TGTGCCAGCAGCTCCGGGACAGGGGGTCTTAGCTATGGCTACACCTTC. As protein: CASSSGTGGLSYGYTF.

The sample holds one count of this clone. CDR3 loop: CASSIIPGAKQPQHF. The CDR3 coding sequence is TGTGCCAGTAGTATCATCCCAGGGGCCAAACAGCCCCAGCATTTT. This chain connects TRBV19 to TRBJ1-5; D is possibly TRBD1 (6 bases). There are 15 residues in the CDR3. V gave up 3 bases and J gave up 7 bases, with 16 bases separating them. Germline CDR1 and CDR2: LNHDA and SQIVND (reference sequence).

This clone appeared once. This chain connects TRBV7-9 to TRBJ2-7; 7 bases fit TRBD2. The CDR3 is 12 residues long. The trim removed 5 bases at V and 6 bases at J, leaving 4 bases unmatched. Per the germline V gene, CDR1 is SEHNR and CDR2 is FQNEAQ (reference sequence). DNA of the CDR3: TGTGCCAGCAGCCCCGGGGGGTTCGAGCAGTACTTC. Residues: CASSPGGFEQYF.

This clone was detected only once. The V and J genes are TRBV27 and TRBJ2-5; 7 bases map to TRBD2. The CDR3 is 15 residues long. Germline loops: CDR1 MNHEY, CDR2 SMNVEV (reference sequence). The junction had 6 bases not matched to a gene; V was cut back by 3 bases and J by 2 bases. The DNA of the CDR3 is TGTGCCAGCAGTTTTCAGACTAGCAGTCAAGAGACCCAGTACTTC. Its translation: CASSFQTSSQETQYF.

V is TRBV9 and J is TRBJ2-1; 9 bases agree with TRBD2. The J segment lost 6 bases and the V segment lost 3 bases, leaving 10 bases of the junction unmatched. The germline V gene encodes CDR1 SGDLS and CDR2 YYNGEE. This CDR3 is 16 amino acids long. The CDR3 loop is CASSDQRGAGTNEQFF. The CDR3 DNA sequence: TGTGCCAGCAGCGACCAGCGGGGGGCCGGGACCAATGAGCAGTTCTTC.

V gene TRBV6-4 combines with J gene TRBJ1-4, with D uncertain. Looked up from germline, CDR1 is MRHNA and CDR2 is SNTAGT. The CDR3 contains 13 residues. The germline V and J ends were trimmed by 5 bases and 7 bases, with 11 bases remaining between them. The CDR3 reads CASSRREGEKLFF. CDR3 bases: TGTGCCAGCAGTAGAAGGGAGGGTGAAAAACTGTTTTTT.

The chain combines TRBV19 with TRBJ1-1, with 7 nucleotides matching TRBD1. Germline lookup yields CDR1 LNHDA and CDR2 SQIVND (reference sequence). After removal of 1 base from V and 1 base from J, the junction contained 3 bases not matched to a gene. The CDR3 sequence is 15 residues long. In DNA form, the CDR3 reads TGTGCCAGTAGTATAGGGGGGACAGCGAACACTGAAGCTTTCTTT. It specifies CASSIGGTANTEAFF. The whole variable domain, remainder taken from reference TRBV19 and TRBJ1-1, is DGGITQSPKYLFRKEGQNVTLSCEQNLNHDAMYWYRQDPGQGLRLIYYSQIVNDFQKGDIAEGYSVSREKKESFPLTVTSAQKNPTAFYLCASSIGGTANTEAFFGQGTRLTVV.

This rearrangement joins TRBV11-3 to TRBJ2-7; no firm D call. The CDR3 runs 12 residues. The V and J ends lost 5 bases and 3 bases respectively, with 8 bases between them. Germline CDR1 SGHNT, CDR2 YENEEA. For the CDR3, the DNA is TGTGCCAGCAGCCCAGGTCGCTACGAGCAGTACTTC. Translated, it gives CASSPGRYEQYF.

The chain joins TRBV7-9 to TRBJ2-5, with TRBD2 matching over 13 bases. Germline values: CDR1 SEHNR, CDR2 FQNEAQ (reference sequence). This CDR3 comprises 16 residues. V lost 2 bases to trimming and J lost 4 bases; unmatched junction nucleotides: 4. The CDR3 nucleotides are TGTGCCAGCAGCTTACCGGGACTAGCGGGATCAGAGACCCAGTACTTC. This translates into CASSLPGLAGSETQYF.

The chain has TRBV19 and TRBJ1-1; D unresolved. V was cut by 5 bases and J by 1 base, with 5 bases left in between. Germline CDR1 LNHDA, CDR2 SQIVND (reference sequence). This CDR3 has 12 residues. The CDR3 sequence is CASSGGNTEAFF. CDR3 sequence (DNA): TGTGCCAGTAGTGGAGGGAACACTGAAGCTTTCTTT.

This clone was seen only a few times. The V and J genes are TRBV2 and TRBJ2-7, with TRBD1 matching over 10 bases. CDR1 is SNHLY, CDR2 FYNNEI, per germline. This CDR3 has 15 residues. J gave up 3 bases and V 6 bases, and 8 bases lay outside the gene matches. CDR3 sequence (DNA): TGTGCCAGCAGGGAGACAGGGGGCAGTATCTACGAGCAGTACTTC. This gives the protein CASRETGGSIYEQYF.